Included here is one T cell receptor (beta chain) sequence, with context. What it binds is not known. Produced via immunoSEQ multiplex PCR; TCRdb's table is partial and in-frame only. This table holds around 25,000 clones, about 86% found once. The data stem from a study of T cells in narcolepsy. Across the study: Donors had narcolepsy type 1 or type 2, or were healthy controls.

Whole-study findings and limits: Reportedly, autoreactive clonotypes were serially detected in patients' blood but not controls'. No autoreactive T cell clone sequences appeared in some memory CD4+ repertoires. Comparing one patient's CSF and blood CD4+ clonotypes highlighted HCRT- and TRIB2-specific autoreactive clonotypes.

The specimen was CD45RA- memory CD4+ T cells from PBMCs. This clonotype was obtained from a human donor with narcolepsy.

CDR3 coding DNA: TGTGCCAGCAGCTTACAGGGTATCCACGAGCAGTACTTC. Protein: CASSLQGIHEQYF. This rearrangement joins TRBV7-9 to TRBJ2-7; tentatively, D is TRBD1 (5 bases). The CDR3 runs to 13 residues. Germline loops: CDR1 SEHNR, CDR2 FQNEAQ (reference sequence). Trimming pared 2 bases from V and 5 bases from J, leaving 10 bases between.